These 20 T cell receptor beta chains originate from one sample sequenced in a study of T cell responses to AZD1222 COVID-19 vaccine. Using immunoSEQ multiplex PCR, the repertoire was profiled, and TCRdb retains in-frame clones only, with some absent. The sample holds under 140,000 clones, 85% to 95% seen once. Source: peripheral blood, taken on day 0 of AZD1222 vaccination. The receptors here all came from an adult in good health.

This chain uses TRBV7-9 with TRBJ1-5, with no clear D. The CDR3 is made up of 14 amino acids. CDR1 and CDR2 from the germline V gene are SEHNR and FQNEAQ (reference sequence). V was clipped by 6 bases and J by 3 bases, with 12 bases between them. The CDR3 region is CASSIDSYNQPQHF. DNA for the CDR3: TGTGCCAGCAGTATCGATAGCTACAATCAGCCCCAGCATTTT.

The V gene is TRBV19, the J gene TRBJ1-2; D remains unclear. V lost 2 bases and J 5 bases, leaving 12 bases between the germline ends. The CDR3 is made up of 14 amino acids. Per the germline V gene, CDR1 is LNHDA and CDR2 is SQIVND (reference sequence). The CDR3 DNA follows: TGTGCCAGTAGTATACGGCACTATCAGTATGGCTACACCTTC. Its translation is CASSIRHYQYGYTF.

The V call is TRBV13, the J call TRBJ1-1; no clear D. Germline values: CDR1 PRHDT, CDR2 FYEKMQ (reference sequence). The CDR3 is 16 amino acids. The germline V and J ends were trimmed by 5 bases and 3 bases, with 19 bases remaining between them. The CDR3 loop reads CASSPGLISGDTEAFF. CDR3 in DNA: TGTGCCAGCAGCCCCGGACTTATCTCGGGAGACACTGAAGCTTTCTTT.

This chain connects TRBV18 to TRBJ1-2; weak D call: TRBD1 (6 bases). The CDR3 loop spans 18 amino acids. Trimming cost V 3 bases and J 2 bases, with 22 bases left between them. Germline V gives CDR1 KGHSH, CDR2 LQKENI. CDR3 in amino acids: CASSPLDSALLKNYGYTF. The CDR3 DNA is TGTGCCAGCTCACCCCTGGACAGTGCCCTTTTAAAGAACTATGGCTACACCTTC.

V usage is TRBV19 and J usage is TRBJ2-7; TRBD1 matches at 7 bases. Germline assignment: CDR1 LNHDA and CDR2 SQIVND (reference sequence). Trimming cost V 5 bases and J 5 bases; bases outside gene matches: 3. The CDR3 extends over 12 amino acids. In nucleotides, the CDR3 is TGTGCCAGTAGTCGACAGGGCCACGAGCAGTACTTC. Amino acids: CASSRQGHEQYF.

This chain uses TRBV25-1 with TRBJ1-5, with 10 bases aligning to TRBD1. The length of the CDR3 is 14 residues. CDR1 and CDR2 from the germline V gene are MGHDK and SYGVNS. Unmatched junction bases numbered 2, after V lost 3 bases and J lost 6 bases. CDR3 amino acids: CASSETGGSQPQHF. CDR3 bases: TGTGCCAGCAGTGAGACAGGGGGCTCTCAGCCCCAGCATTTT.

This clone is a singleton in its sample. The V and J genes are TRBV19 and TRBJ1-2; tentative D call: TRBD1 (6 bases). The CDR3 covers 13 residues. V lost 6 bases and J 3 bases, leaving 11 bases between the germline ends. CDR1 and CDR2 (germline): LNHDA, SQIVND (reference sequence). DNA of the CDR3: TGTGCCAGTAGGCTACAGGGAGACTATGGCTACACCTTC. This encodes CASRLQGDYGYTF.

CDR3 DNA sequence: TGTGCCAGCACAAGGGAATTGAGGCAGTACTTC. It codes for CASTRELRQYF. V usage is TRBV6-5 and J usage is TRBJ2-4; D remains unclear. Germline V gene lookup returns CDR1 MNHEY and CDR2 SVGAGI. V gave up 7 bases and J gave up 13 bases, with 14 bases separating them. The CDR3 extends over 11 amino acids.

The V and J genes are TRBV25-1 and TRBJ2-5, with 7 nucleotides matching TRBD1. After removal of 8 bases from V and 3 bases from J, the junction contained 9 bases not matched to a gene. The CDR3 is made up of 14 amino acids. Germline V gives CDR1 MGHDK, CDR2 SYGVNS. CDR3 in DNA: TGTGCCAGCGGGCCATGGGACAGAGAAGAGACCCAGTACTTC. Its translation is CASGPWDREETQYF.

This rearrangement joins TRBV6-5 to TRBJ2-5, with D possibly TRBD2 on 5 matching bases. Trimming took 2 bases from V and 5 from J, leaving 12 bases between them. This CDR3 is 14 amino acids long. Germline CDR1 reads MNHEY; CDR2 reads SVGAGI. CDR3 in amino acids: CASSYDLGEETQYF. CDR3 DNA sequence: TGTGCCAGCAGTTACGATCTTGGGGAGGAGACCCAGTACTTC.

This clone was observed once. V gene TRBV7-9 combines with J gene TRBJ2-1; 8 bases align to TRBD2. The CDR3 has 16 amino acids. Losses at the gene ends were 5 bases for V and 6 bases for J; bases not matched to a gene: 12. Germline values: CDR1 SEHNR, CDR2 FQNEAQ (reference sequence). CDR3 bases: TGTGCCAGCAGCCCCGTAGTCGGGGGGGACGGCAATGAGCAGTTCTTC. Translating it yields CASSPVVGGDGNEQFF.

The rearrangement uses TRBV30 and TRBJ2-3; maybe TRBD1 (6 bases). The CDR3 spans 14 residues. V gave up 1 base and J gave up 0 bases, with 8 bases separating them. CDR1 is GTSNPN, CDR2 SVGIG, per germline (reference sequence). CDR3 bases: TGTGCCTGGAGTGGGACAGTCAGCACAGATACGCAGTATTTT. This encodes CAWSGTVSTDTQYF. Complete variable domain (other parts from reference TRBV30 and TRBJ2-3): SQTIHQWPATLVQPVGSPLSLECTVEGTSNPNLYWYRQAAGRGLQLLFYSVGIGQISSEVPQNLSASRPQDRQFILSSKKLLLSDSGFYLCAWSGTVSTDTQYFGPGTRLTVL.

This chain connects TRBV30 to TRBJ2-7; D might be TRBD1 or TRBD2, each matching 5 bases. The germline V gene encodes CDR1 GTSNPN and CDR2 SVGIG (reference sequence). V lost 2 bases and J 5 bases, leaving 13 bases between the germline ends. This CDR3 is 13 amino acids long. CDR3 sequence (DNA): TGTGCCTGGAGTCTTTCCGGGGCTCACGAGCAGTACTTC. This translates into CAWSLSGAHEQYF.

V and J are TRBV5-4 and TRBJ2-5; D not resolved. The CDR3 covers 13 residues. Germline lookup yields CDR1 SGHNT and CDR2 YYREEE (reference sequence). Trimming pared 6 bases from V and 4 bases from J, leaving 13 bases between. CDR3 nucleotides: TGTGCCAGCAAAGGGCGGTCCGGAGAGACCCAGTACTTC. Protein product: CASKGRSGETQYF.

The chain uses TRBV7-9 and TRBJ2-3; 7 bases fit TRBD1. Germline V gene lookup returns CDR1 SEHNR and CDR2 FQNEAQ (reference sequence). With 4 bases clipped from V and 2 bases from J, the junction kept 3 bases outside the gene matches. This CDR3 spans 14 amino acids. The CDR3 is CASSSTGYTDTQYF. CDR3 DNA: TGTGCCAGCAGCTCGACAGGGTACACAGATACGCAGTATTTT.

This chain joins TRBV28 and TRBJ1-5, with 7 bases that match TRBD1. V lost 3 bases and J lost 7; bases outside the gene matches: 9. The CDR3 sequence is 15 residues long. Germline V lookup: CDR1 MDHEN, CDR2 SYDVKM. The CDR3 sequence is CASSFFRGARQPQHF. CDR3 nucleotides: TGTGCCAGCAGTTTCTTCAGGGGGGCACGGCAGCCCCAGCATTTT.

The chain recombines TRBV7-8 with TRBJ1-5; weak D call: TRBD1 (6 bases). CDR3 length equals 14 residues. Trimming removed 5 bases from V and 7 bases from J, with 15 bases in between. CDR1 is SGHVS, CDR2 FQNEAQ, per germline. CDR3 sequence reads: CASSRDRTEQPQHF. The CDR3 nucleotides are TGTGCCAGCAGCCGTGACAGGACTGAGCAGCCCCAGCATTTT.

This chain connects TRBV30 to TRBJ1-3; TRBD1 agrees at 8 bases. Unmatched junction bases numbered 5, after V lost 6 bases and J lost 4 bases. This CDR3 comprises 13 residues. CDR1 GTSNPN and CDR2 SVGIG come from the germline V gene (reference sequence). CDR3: CACPGGAGNTIYF. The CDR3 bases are TGTGCCTGCCCAGGGGGCGCGGGAAACACCATATATTTT.

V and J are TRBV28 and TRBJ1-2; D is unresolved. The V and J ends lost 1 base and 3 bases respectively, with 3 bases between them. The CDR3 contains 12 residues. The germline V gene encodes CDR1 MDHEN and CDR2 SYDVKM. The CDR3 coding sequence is TGTGCCAGCAGTTTATCTTACTATGGCTACACCTTC. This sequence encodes CASSLSYYGYTF.

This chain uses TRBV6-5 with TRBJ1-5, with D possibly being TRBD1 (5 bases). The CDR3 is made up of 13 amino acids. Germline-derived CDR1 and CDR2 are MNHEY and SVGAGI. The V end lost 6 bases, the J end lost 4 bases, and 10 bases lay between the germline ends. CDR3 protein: CASRQTDNQPQHF. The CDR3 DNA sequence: TGTGCCAGCAGGCAGACAGATAATCAGCCCCAGCATTTT.